This entry lists 5 T cell receptor beta chains sequenced from one sample in a study of blood T cell repertoires in COVID-19. Produced via immunoSEQ multiplex PCR; TCRdb's table is partial and in-frame only. This sample has roughly 67,000 clones; roughly 90% occur once, and the top ten carry around 1.2%. Sequencing was carried out using peripheral blood. The receptors here all came from a woman aged 55-69 years with acute or convalescent COVID-19.

V gene TRBV6-1 combines with J gene TRBJ1-5; D is ambiguous. The CDR3 runs 15 residues. V dropped 3 bases and J dropped 4 bases, with 13 bases sitting between them. Looked up from germline, CDR1 is MNHNS and CDR2 is SASEGT. CDR3 in DNA: TGTGCCAGCAGTGACAGTGGAGGGTCAAATCAGCCCCAGCATTTT. Translating it yields CASSDSGGSNQPQHF.

On this clone: This specimen includes other DNA sequences encoding the same CDR3. This chain connects TRBV19 to TRBJ1-5; TRBD1 agrees at 10 bases. Germline V gene data show CDR1 as LNHDA and CDR2 as SQIVND (reference sequence). V shed 8 bases and J 2 bases; nucleotides not matched to a gene: 3. The CDR3 extends over 14 amino acids. This CDR3 reads CASRDRGGNQPQHF. The CDR3 bases are TGTGCCAGTCGGGACAGGGGAGGCAATCAGCCCCAGCATTTT.

This chain links TRBV2 with TRBJ2-5, with 9 positions matching TRBD1. The length of the CDR3 is 16 residues. Unmatched junction bases numbered 12, after V lost 6 bases and J lost 4 bases. The germline V gene has CDR1 SNHLY and CDR2 FYNNEI. The CDR3 protein is CASSPNPGQGVETQYF. Here the CDR3 DNA reads TGTGCCAGCAGCCCAAACCCGGGACAGGGCGTAGAGACCCAGTACTTC.

This clone has a single count. CDR3 nucleotide sequence: TGTGCCAGCAGAGTTACAGGGAGCTCTGGAAACACCATATATTTT. Encoded protein: CASRVTGSSGNTIYF. The gene calls are TRBV6-5 and TRBJ1-3, with D perhaps TRBD1 (6 bases). V was clipped by 6 bases and J by 0 bases, with 12 bases between them. The CDR3 length is 15 residues. Germline V gene sequence: CDR1 MNHEY, CDR2 SVGAGI.

The gene calls are TRBV6-5 and TRBJ1-4; 9 bases map to TRBD1. The CDR3 covers 15 residues. The V segment lost 0 bases and the J segment 10 bases; nucleotides outside the gene matches: 6. CDR1 and CDR2 (germline): MNHEY, SVGAGI. The CDR3 DNA is TGTGCCAGCAGTTACTCGGAGGACAGGGGACGAAAACTGTTTTTT. Amino acids: CASSYSEDRGRKLFF.